Below, 5 T cell receptor beta chains from the same sample are listed, as sequenced in a study of cytomegalovirus exposure and HLA in healthy donors. Primers for the PCR totalled 60 Vbeta and 13 Jbeta. Clones were sequenced by immunoSEQ multiplex PCR, and TCRdb holds only the in-frame ones, with some missing. The sample shows approximately 150,000 clones, 70% to 80% of them seen only once. Sequenced: PBMCs. Source of these receptors: a woman aged 35 to 49 in good health and CMV-seronegative.

The rearrangement links TRBV30 to TRBJ2-1; TRBD1 might be the D (6 bases). The V end was cut by 4 bases, the J end by 1 base, with 11 bases between. Germline CDR1 and CDR2: GTSNPN and SVGIG (reference sequence). There are 14 residues in the CDR3. The CDR3, as DNA: TGTGCCTGGACCCAGGGGCCATCCTACAATGAGCAGTTCTTC. It encodes CAWTQGPSYNEQFF.

V usage is TRBV28 and J usage is TRBJ1-4, with 9 bases identical to TRBD1. Germline assignment: CDR1 MDHEN and CDR2 SYDVKM. There are 15 residues in the CDR3. The junction had 9 bases not matched to a gene; V was cut back by 5 bases and J by 8 bases. The CDR3 bases are TGTGCCAGCAGTAGTTTACGGGACAGGGACGAAAAACTGTTTTTT. Its protein product is CASSSLRDRDEKLFF.

The chain's CDR3 is CASSLGGGGYEQYF. DNA of the CDR3: TGTGCCAGCAGCTTAGGCGGGGGAGGATACGAGCAGTACTTC. V usage is TRBV11-3 and J usage is TRBJ2-7; TRBD2 matches 7 bases. In germline, CDR1 is SGHNT, CDR2 YENEEA. The CDR3 covers 14 residues. The V and J ends lost 1 base and 4 bases, in that order; junction bases with no gene match: 4.

This clone was seen a few times. J is TRBJ1-1 and V is TRBV29-1; D perhaps matches TRBD1 (6 bases). In germline, CDR1 is SQVTM, CDR2 ANQGSEA. The CDR3 has 13 amino acids. The CDR3 loop reads CSVEEAGDTEAFF. CDR3 DNA sequence: TGCAGTGTGGAGGAGGCAGGGGATACTGAAGCTTTCTTT. The whole variable domain, filled in from reference TRBV29-1 and TRBJ1-1, reads SAVISQKPSRDICQRGTSLTIQCQVDSQVTMMFWYRQQPGQSLTLIATANQGSEATYESGFVIDKFPISRPNLTFSTLTVSNMSPEDSSIYLCSVEEAGDTEAFFGQGTRLTVV.

The chain links TRBV6-1 to TRBJ2-5; a weak D match, TRBD1 (6 bases). Germline CDR1 and CDR2: MNHNS and SASEGT. The CDR3 is 14 amino acids. V dropped 7 bases and J dropped 1 base, with 13 bases sitting between them. The CDR3 DNA reads TGTGCCAGCACCGCTGACAGGTTCCAAGAGACCCAGTACTTC. Translation gives CASTADRFQETQYF.